This is a list of T cell receptor beta chains from one sample in a study of cytomegalovirus exposure and HLA in healthy donors. Sequenced by immunoSEQ multiplex PCR; TCRdb stores in-frame clones only, minus some. The sample yields roughly 110,000 clones, about 85% seen once. Material: PBMCs. These receptors were obtained from a woman younger than 35 in good health and CMV-seropositive. Both conserved end residues are part of each CDR3. D genes are given only for firm matches. Clone size appears in some rows only: once, few, many, or a class for an expanded clone.

>-|TRBJ1-5|TRBV5-6|-|15
CASSFQGSGNQPQHF
TGTGCCAGCAGCTTTCAGGGGTCTGGCAATCAGCCCCAGCATTTT
>-|TRBJ1-2|TRBV7-2|-|15
CASSLSGTSNYGYTF
TGTGCCAGCAGCTTATCGGGGACTTCTAACTATGGCTACACCTTC
>TRBD1|TRBJ2-3|TRBV28|-|14
CASSSLDRADTQYF
TGTGCCAGCAGCTCCCTCGACAGGGCAGATACGCAGTATTTT
>-|TRBJ2-5|TRBV13|-|12
CASSLAGQTQYF
TGTGCCAGCAGCTTAGCAGGGCAGACCCAGTACTTC
>TRBD1|TRBJ2-1|TRBV5-6|once|14
CASSRTGGHNEQFF
TGTGCCAGCAGCCGGACAGGGGGCCACAATGAGCAGTTCTTC
>TRBD1|TRBJ1-5|TRBV5-6|-|12
CASSLGQGFQHF
TGTGCCAGCAGCTTGGGACAGGGTTTCCAGCATTTT
>TRBD1|TRBJ1-5|TRBV6-1|-|15
CASSDRTGGNQPQHF
TGTGCCAGCAGTGATAGGACAGGCGGCAATCAGCCCCAGCATTTT
>TRBD1|TRBJ2-7|TRBV19|few|14
CASSIGQGAYEQYF
TGTGCCAGTAGTATTGGACAGGGGGCCTACGAGCAGTACTTC
>TRBD1|TRBJ1-2|TRBV27|-|18
CASSSTPTGTGGIRGYTF
TGTGCCAGCAGTTCAACCCCAACCGGGACAGGGGGTATAAGAGGCTACACCTTC
>-|TRBJ2-3|TRBV19|-|16
CASSIVRRGDTDTQYF
TGTGCCAGTAGTATAGTCCGCAGGGGAGACACAGATACGCAGTATTTT
>-|TRBJ1-2|TRBV6-5|-|14
CASSYGQSNYGYTF
TGTGCCAGCAGTTACGGACAGTCTAACTATGGCTACACCTTC
>TRBD1|TRBJ1-2|TRBV28|-|13
CASSPLNRGGYTF
TGTGCCAGCAGTCCCCTAAACAGGGGCGGCTACACCTTC
>-|TRBJ1-1|TRBV7-2|-|13
CASSLTLSTEAFF
TGTGCCAGCAGCTTAACTCTCTCCACTGAAGCTTTCTTT
>-|TRBJ2-3|TRBV6-5|-|14
CASSYQQGTDTQYF
TGTGCCAGCAGTTACCAACAGGGAACAGATACGCAGTATTTT
>TRBD1|TRBJ1-1|TRBV4-1|-|14
CASSEQGYGTEAFF
TGCGCCAGCAGCGAACAGGGGTACGGCACTGAAGCTTTCTTT
>-|TRBJ2-1|TRBV6-5|-|14
CASSLGQEYNEQFF
TGTGCCAGCAGTTTGGGCCAGGAATACAATGAGCAGTTCTTC
>-|TRBJ2-2|TRBV9|-|19
CASSVGVRGGAGDTGELFF
TGTGCCAGCAGCGTAGGGGTCCGCGGGGGCGCCGGGGACACCGGGGAGCTGTTTTTT
>TRBD1|TRBJ1-2|TRBV6-5|-|14
CASSFGTGGHGYTF
TGTGCCAGCAGTTTCGGGACAGGGGGTCATGGCTACACCTTC
>-|TRBJ1-5|TRBV7-2|-|14
CASSLTPSNQPQHF
TGTGCCAGCAGCTTGACACCGAGCAATCAGCCCCAGCATTTT
>-|TRBJ1-4|TRBV7-8|-|16
CASSLARQRANEKLFF
TGTGCCAGCAGCTTAGCGCGGCAGAGAGCTAATGAAAAACTGTTTTTT
>-|TRBJ1-6|TRBV6-4|few|13
CASSDRGGSPLHF
TGTGCCAGCAGTGACAGGGGAGGTTCACCCCTCCACTTT
>TRBD1|TRBJ2-4|TRBV27|-|16
CASSLLHGQGQNIQYF
TGTGCCAGCAGTTTATTACATGGACAGGGCCAAAACATTCAGTACTTC
>-|TRBJ1-6|TRBV4-3|-|16
CASSQGAYTDNSPLHF
TGCGCCAGCAGCCAAGGGGCTTACACTGATAATTCACCCCTCCACTTT
>-|TRBJ2-3|TRBV9|once|16
CASSVGRGGGADTQYF
TGTGCCAGCAGCGTAGGTAGGGGGGGCGGCGCAGATACGCAGTATTTT
>-|TRBJ1-6|TRBV5-1|-|15
CASSPSGRDNSPLHF
TGCGCCAGCAGCCCGTCAGGGCGGGACAATTCACCCCTCCACTTT
>-|TRBJ1-6|TRBV10-3|-|15
CAISADGQLNSPLHF
TGTGCCATCAGTGCCGATGGACAGCTTAATTCACCCCTCCACTTT
>-|TRBJ1-6|TRBV6-1|-|18
CASSESIPGQHYNSPLHF
TGTGCCAGCAGTGAATCGATACCTGGACAGCACTATAATTCACCCCTCCACTTT
>TRBD1|TRBJ1-2|TRBV6-5|-|14
CASRSGGHYYGYTF
TGTGCCAGCAGGTCAGGGGGCCACTACTATGGCTACACCTTC
>TRBD1|TRBJ1-2|TRBV4-1|-|17
CASSHARGRGGNYGYTF
TGCGCCAGCAGCCATGCCAGGGGGCGCGGTGGGAACTATGGCTACACCTTC
>TRBD2|TRBJ2-5|TRBV9|-|16
CASSRGLAGGRETQYF
TGTGCCAGCAGCAGAGGACTAGCGGGGGGCAGAGAGACCCAGTACTTC
>TRBD1|TRBJ2-2|TRBV10-1|-|13
CASTTGGPGELFF
TGCGCCAGCACTACAGGGGGCCCCGGGGAGCTGTTTTTT
>-|TRBJ1-2|TRBV27|-|14
CASSLRAGIYGYTF
TGTGCCAGCAGTTTAAGGGCGGGGATCTATGGCTACACCTTC
>-|TRBJ1-4|TRBV4-1|-|16
CASSQGLGGWNEKLFF
TGCGCCAGCAGCCAAGGATTGGGAGGGTGGAATGAAAAACTGTTTTTT
>-|TRBJ1-5|TRBV21-1|-|15
CASSKLDRARQPQHF
TGTGCCAGCAGCAAATTAGACAGGGCAAGGCAGCCCCAGCATTTT
>TRBD1|TRBJ1-2|TRBV2|-|15
CASIERQGANYGYTF
TGTGCCAGCATAGAACGACAGGGCGCTAACTATGGCTACACCTTC
>TRBD2|TRBJ2-3|TRBV9|-|16
CASSASGSGGGDTQYF
TGTGCCAGCAGCGCCTCGGGGAGCGGGGGGGGAGATACGCAGTATTTT
>TRBD2|TRBJ2-2|TRBV5-4|-|17
CASSRTSGGTNTGELFF
TGTGCCAGCAGCCGAACTAGCGGGGGAACGAACACCGGGGAGCTGTTTTTT
>-|TRBJ1-6|TRBV18|-|18
CASSRNRPRSSYNSPLHF
TGTGCCAGCTCACGCAACAGGCCTCGGAGCTCCTATAATTCACCCCTCCACTTT
>TRBD1|TRBJ1-2|TRBV2|-|15
CASSPHRDRVYGYTF
TGTGCCAGCAGCCCCCACCGGGACAGGGTTTATGGCTACACCTTC
>-|TRBJ2-4|TRBV18|-|18
CASSPTRGLDSLVNIQYF
TGTGCCAGCTCCCCGACCCGTGGCCTGGACAGCCTCGTAAACATTCAGTACTTC
>-|TRBJ2-7|TRBV7-8|few|15
CASSYQQEGIYEQYF
TGTGCCAGCAGCTATCAACAGGAGGGCATTTACGAGCAGTACTTC
>-|TRBJ2-2|TRBV27|-|17
CASSFFRRPQDTGELFF
TGTGCCAGCAGTTTTTTTCGGCGACCTCAGGACACCGGGGAGCTGTTTTTT
>-|TRBJ1-4|TRBV5-1|-|17
CASSLEPQGTTNEKLFF
TGCGCCAGCAGCTTGGAACCCCAGGGGACAACTAATGAAAAACTGTTTTTT
>-|TRBJ1-1|TRBV9|-|13
CASSRGQNTEAFF
TGTGCCAGCTCCAGAGGTCAAAACACTGAAGCTTTCTTT
>-|TRBJ2-5|TRBV5-6|-|14
CASSSLQGGETQYF
TGTGCCAGCAGCTCATTACAGGGTGGAGAGACCCAGTACTTC
>-|TRBJ2-4|TRBV6-5|-|15
CASSYSNRNKNIQYF
TGTGCCAGCAGTTACTCGAACAGAAACAAAAACATTCAGTACTTC
>TRBD1|TRBJ1-4|TRBV19|-|15
CASRTTGTGDEKLFF
TGTGCCAGTAGGACTACCGGGACAGGGGATGAAAAACTGTTTTTT
>TRBD1|TRBJ1-1|TRBV15|-|19
CATSRDFPGQGAGDTEAFF
TGTGCCACCAGCAGAGATTTCCCGGGGCAGGGGGCTGGTGACACTGAAGCTTTCTTT